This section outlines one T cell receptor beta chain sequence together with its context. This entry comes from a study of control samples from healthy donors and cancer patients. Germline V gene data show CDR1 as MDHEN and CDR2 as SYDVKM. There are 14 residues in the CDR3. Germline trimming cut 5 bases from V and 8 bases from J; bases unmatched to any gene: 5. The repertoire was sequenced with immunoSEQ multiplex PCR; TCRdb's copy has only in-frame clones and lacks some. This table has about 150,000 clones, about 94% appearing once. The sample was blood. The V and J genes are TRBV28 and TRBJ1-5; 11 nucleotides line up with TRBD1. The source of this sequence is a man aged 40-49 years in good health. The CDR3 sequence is CASSLGTGGEPQHF. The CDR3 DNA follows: TGTGCCAGCAGTCTTGGGACAGGGGGTGAGCCCCAGCATTTT.